Listed here are 21 T cell receptor beta chains from one sample, sequenced in a study of PD-1 blockade in classical Hodgkin lymphoma. This table comes from immunoSEQ multiplex PCR, and its TCRdb copy is limited to in-frame clones, with some not included. Among 57,000 or so clones, around 88% were seen once, and the ten largest hold under 15%. All patients experienced relapse after autologous stem cell transplantation, and brentuximab vedotin exposure was variable. Here the sequenced sample was peripheral blood mononuclear cells (PBMCs), taken at baseline. The source is a human donor with classical Hodgkin lymphoma.

The J gene is TRBJ1-1, the V gene TRBV5-6; 10 bases align to TRBD1. Germline CDR1 reads SGHDT; CDR2 reads YYEEEE. J lost 4 bases, V lost 4 bases, and 4 bases had no gene match. This CDR3 is 14 amino acids long. The CDR3 reads CASSPGQGFTEAFF. The CDR3, as DNA: TGTGCCAGCAGCCCGGGACAGGGGTTCACTGAAGCTTTCTTT.

This sequence joins TRBV7-4 and TRBJ2-1; D is uncertain. Germline loops: CDR1 SGHVT, CDR2 SQSDAQ. The CDR3 extends over 14 amino acids. V was clipped by 1 base and J by 3 bases, with 7 bases between them. The CDR3 sequence: CASSLVFGYNEQFF. In DNA, the CDR3 is TGTGCCAGCAGCTTAGTATTTGGCTACAATGAGCAGTTCTTC.

The chain is built from TRBV5-6 and TRBJ1-5; perhaps TRBD1 as D (5 bases). In germline, CDR1 is SGHDT, CDR2 YYEEEE. Trimming took off 1 base at V and 4 bases at J, with 12 bases between the two ends. The CDR3 has 15 residues. CDR3 residues: CASSLPGAKNQPQHF. CDR3 DNA sequence: TGTGCCAGCAGCTTGCCCGGGGCTAAGAATCAGCCCCAGCATTTT.

The chain combines TRBV7-2 with TRBJ2-7, with 7 bases fitting TRBD2. The CDR3 sequence is 15 residues long. Germline CDR1 is SGHTA and CDR2 is FQGNSA. V lost 8 bases and J lost 6; bases outside the gene matches: 16. The CDR3 region is CASARAGELRGEQYF. Here the CDR3 DNA reads TGTGCCAGCGCGAGGGCGGGGGAGCTCCGGGGCGAGCAGTACTTC. Full variable domain (outside the CDR3, taken from reference TRBV7-2 and TRBJ2-7): GAGVSQSPSNKVTEKGKDVELRCDPISGHTALYWYRQSLGQGLEFLIYFQGNSAPDKSGLPSDRFSAERTGGSVSTLTIQRTQQEDSAVYLCASARAGELRGEQYFGPGTRLTVT.

This clone showed up just once. The chain employs TRBV7-9 and TRBJ1-5; TRBD1 matches at 7 bases. CDR1 is SEHNR, CDR2 FQNEAQ, per germline (reference sequence). This CDR3 is built from 15 residues. The V segment lost 5 bases and the J segment 2 bases; nucleotides outside the gene matches: 6. CDR3 region: CASSEGAGGNQPQHF. DNA of the CDR3: TGTGCCAGCAGCGAGGGGGCGGGAGGCAATCAGCCCCAGCATTTT.

The rearrangement joins TRBV2 to TRBJ1-2, with no clear D. Between the trimmed V and J ends, which lost 7 bases and 3 bases, there was a span of 12 bases. Per the germline V gene, CDR1 is SNHLY and CDR2 is FYNNEI. CDR3 length equals 13 residues. CDR3: CASNRGTDYGYTF. The CDR3 nucleotides are TGTGCCAGCAACCGGGGTACTGACTATGGCTACACCTTC.

V usage is TRBV15 and J usage is TRBJ2-1, with 9 bases matching TRBD1. Unmatched junction bases numbered 9, after V lost 5 bases and J lost 7 bases. CDR1 and CDR2 (germline): LNHNV, YYDKDF (reference sequence). The CDR3 consists of 15 residues. The CDR3 sequence: CATSGWDRVLNEQFF. The CDR3 DNA follows: TGTGCCACCAGCGGGTGGGACAGGGTATTAAATGAGCAGTTCTTC.

V usage is TRBV7-2 and J usage is TRBJ1-1; 7 bases map to TRBD1. Trimming removed 3 bases from V and 4 bases from J; junction bases left unmatched: 2. This CDR3 has 13 amino acids. In germline, CDR1 is SGHTA, CDR2 FQGNSA. The DNA for the CDR3 is TGTGCCAGCAGCTTTAGACAGGGCACTGAAGCTTTCTTT. This translates into CASSFRQGTEAFF.

This clone has a handful of counts. CDR3 coding DNA: TGCAGCGTTGGTTCCAGGGAGAGCTACACCTTC. Translating it yields CSVGSRESYTF. The chain carries TRBV29-1 and TRBJ1-2; weak D call: TRBD1 (5 bases). The V end lost 4 bases, the J end lost 9 bases, and 12 bases lay between the germline ends. The germline gives CDR1 SQVTM, CDR2 ANQGSEA. The CDR3 extends over 11 amino acids.

Note on this clone: A single base is all that separates this from a far larger clone, so a read error is likely. No conserved phenylalanine or tryptophan is present at the end of the CDR3, so a read error is the likely explanation. The rearrangement uses TRBV7-6 and TRBJ1-1; the D gene is possibly TRBD1 (5 bases). The CDR3 is made up of 14 amino acids. CDR1 SGHVS and CDR2 FNYEAQ come from the germline V gene. V shed 3 bases and J shed 7 bases, with 15 bases lying between them. CDR3 nucleotides: TGTGCCAGCAGCTTGTTTGACGGCGGGGGTGAAGCTTTCCTT. Protein: CASSLFDGGGEAFL.

The rearrangement uses TRBV14 and TRBJ1-4; 7 nucleotides match TRBD1. This CDR3 has 17 amino acids. The germline V gene encodes CDR1 SGHDN and CDR2 FVKESK. Trimming cost V 0 bases and J 10 bases; bases outside gene matches: 14. The DNA for the CDR3 is TGTGCCAGCAGCCAAGATCAGTGGGGACAGAGTAACGGAAAACTGTTTTTT. This encodes CASSQDQWGQSNGKLFF.

The chain carries TRBV7-9 and TRBJ1-1; D is ambiguous. Germline V gene sequence: CDR1 SEHNR, CDR2 FQNEAQ (reference sequence). V lost 4 bases to trimming and J lost 6 bases, with 9 bases between them. There are 12 residues in the CDR3. DNA for the CDR3: TGTGCCAGCAGCTCCGGGCCCCCTGAAGCTTTCTTT. Translation gives CASSSGPPEAFF. The full variable domain, with the rest looked up from reference TRBV7-9 and TRBJ1-1, is DTGVSQNPRHKITKRGQNVTFRCDPISEHNRLYWYRQTLGQGPEFLTYFQNEAQLEKSRLLSDRFSAERPKGSFSTLEIQRTEQGDSAMYLCASSSGPPEAFFGQGTRLTVV.

V gene TRBV10-3 combines with J gene TRBJ2-1; 15 nucleotides agree with TRBD2. In germline, CDR1 is ENHRY, CDR2 SYGVKD. V lost 6 bases and J lost 3; bases outside the gene matches: 9. There are 18 residues in the CDR3. CDR3 sequence (DNA): TGTGCCATCAGAGACCCGGGACTAGCGGGGGGCGGCTACAATGAGCAGTTCTTC. Amino acid sequence: CAIRDPGLAGGGYNEQFF.

The rearrangement uses TRBV5-5 and TRBJ1-2; TRBD1 might be the D (5 bases). The V gene's germline CDR1 is SGHKS and CDR2 YYEKEE (reference sequence). The CDR3 is made up of 16 amino acids. The V gene lost 2 bases and the J gene lost 4 bases, with 18 bases spanning the gap. CDR3: CASSLEGSSSLYGYTF. The CDR3 DNA reads as TGTGCCAGCAGCTTAGAGGGGTCATCATCACTCTATGGCTACACCTTC.

V usage is TRBV25-1 and J usage is TRBJ2-3, with D perhaps TRBD1 (5 bases). The germline gives CDR1 MGHDK, CDR2 SYGVNS. This CDR3 comprises 14 residues. V lost 8 bases to trimming and J lost 3 bases, with 15 bases between them. DNA of the CDR3: TGTGCCAGCCGCCACCAGGGTGGGACAGATACGCAGTATTTT. As protein: CASRHQGGTDTQYF.

The chain is built from TRBV6-5 and TRBJ2-1; 7 bases agree with TRBD2. The junction had 5 bases not matched to a gene; V was cut back by 0 bases and J by 9 bases. This CDR3 contains 14 residues. CDR1 and CDR2 from the germline V gene are MNHEY and SVGAGI. The CDR3 is CASSYSSGVVEQFF. DNA for the CDR3: TGTGCCAGCAGTTACTCAAGCGGGGTAGTTGAGCAGTTCTTC.

V is TRBV5-1 and J is TRBJ2-5; unclear D gene. Germline loops: CDR1 SGHRS, CDR2 YFSETQ. Deletions cut 1 base from V and 5 bases from J, with 9 bases between. The CDR3 contains 13 residues. The CDR3 DNA sequence: TGCGCCAGCAGCTTGCCCTATGAGGAGACCCAGTACTTC. It codes for CASSLPYEETQYF.

The V call is TRBV2, the J call TRBJ2-1; unclear D gene. Germline V lookup: CDR1 SNHLY, CDR2 FYNNEI. CDR3 length: 11 amino acids. Trimming removed 4 bases at V and 10 bases at J, with 8 bases between. The DNA for the CDR3 is TGTGCCAGCAGTGGGTCTTGGGAGCAGTTCTTC. As protein: CASSGSWEQFF.

The rearrangement uses TRBV27 and TRBJ2-7, with TRBD1 matching over 10 bases. After removal of 6 bases from V and 12 bases from J, the junction contained 11 bases not matched to a gene. Germline lookup yields CDR1 MNHEY and CDR2 SMNVEV (reference sequence). CDR3 length: 13 amino acids. The CDR3 nucleotides are TGTGCCAGCAGAATCGGGACAGGGGTTTTGTTGTACTTC. Protein product: CASRIGTGVLLYF.

The V and J genes are TRBV19 and TRBJ1-1; 9 bases are a match to TRBD1. The V and J ends lost 5 bases and 6 bases, in that order; junction bases with no gene match: 7. CDR1 is LNHDA, CDR2 SQIVND, per germline (reference sequence). The CDR3 loop spans 14 amino acids. The CDR3 reads CASSWQDRGAEAFF. The CDR3 region has the DNA TGTGCCAGTAGTTGGCAGGACAGGGGCGCTGAAGCTTTCTTT.

The V call is TRBV19, the J call TRBJ1-1; no definite D call. Germline lookup yields CDR1 LNHDA and CDR2 SQIVND (reference sequence). CDR3 length equals 15 residues. Trimming removed 1 base at V and 2 bases at J, with 11 bases between. CDR3 protein: CASSIGGRGNTEAFF. CDR3 nucleotide sequence: TGTGCCAGTAGTATAGGAGGTCGGGGAAACACTGAAGCTTTCTTT. Drawing the rest from reference TRBV19 and TRBJ1-1, the complete variable domain is DGGITQSPKYLFRKEGQNVTLSCEQNLNHDAMYWYRQDPGQGLRLIYYSQIVNDFQKGDIAEGYSVSREKKESFPLTVTSAQKNPTAFYLCASSIGGRGNTEAFFGQGTRLTVV.